The TCR beta chain under discussion was sequenced for a study of blood T cell repertoires in COVID-19 (dated by TCRdb to 2019 to 2021). Background on the whole study: The collaborator samples originated in the United States, Italy and Spain and spanned the acute and convalescent phases of COVID-19. Samples were obtained from the ongoing ImmuneRACE study (first 160 participants) and from approximately 1,200 subjects provided by 6 global collaborators. The material from the prospective study consisted of cDNA or gDNA derived from T cells, B-cell-depleted T cells, or PBMCs. Where HLA class I and class II types were available, the types were taken from metadata supplied by the sample provider, not from assay-based typing. The dataset comprised deeply sampled blood TCRbeta repertoires from subjects exposed to, actively infected with, or recovered from COVID-19. A de-identified subject ID, COVID-19 status, age in years and sex were almost always included in the sample metadata. A freely available public database, intended as a resource for researchers studying the immune response to SARS-CoV-2, is where the repertoires were released.

The junction shows trimming of 3 bases on V and 7 bases on J, and the gene matches do not reach 5 bases of it. The CDR3 starts with the cysteine, ends with the phenylalanine, and has 14 residues. Only the CDR3 DNA stays, 42 bases, in frame from base 1. CDR1 and CDR2 were assigned from the germline V gene as SGHVS and FQNEAQ. Participants in the prospective study were aged roughly 18 to 100 years, lived in under 30 United States geographic areas, and enrolled through a virtual design. In the prospective study, cohorts were assigned on the basis of participant-reported clinical history obtained from a screening survey and a study questionnaire. Recovered participants in ImmuneRACE Cohort 3 were defined by two consecutive negative NP/OP PCR tests, clearance by a healthcare professional, or resolution of symptoms. In the prospective study, mobile phlebotomists collected whole blood, serum and a nasopharyngeal or oropharyngeal swab from each participant. Participants in the prospective study had the option to provide additional blood draws and questionnaires over an approximately 2-month period. Prospective study blood samples were shipped either frozen or at room temperature before DNA extraction.

As concerns this clone: Its antigen is still unknown. The record has no base qualities; no much larger clone is one base away.

Points the paper makes about the study in general: How much clinical and demographic metadata was included differed by source and by participant, and the metadata was provided uncurated.

TCRbeta CDR3 regions were amplified from genomic DNA using the immunoSEQ Assay, a bias-controlled multiplex PCR. Under the source paper's analysis protocol: Nucleated cell counts per sample were estimated from amplification of reference gene primers within the assay. Sequence reads were collapsed and filtered to measure the absolute abundance of every unique TCRbeta CDR3 rearrangement. Productive Simpson clonality was computed per sample as the square root of Simpson's diversity index over productive rearrangements. The source is immuneACCESS, and TCRdb retained only in-frame sequences with V and J called. Part of the clones is not carried over; for the studies checked, unresolved V genes explain less than half of this, and the remainder is unexplained. The V and J calls and clone size were taken over from that table, and D and trimming were inferred from the DNA. The sample data list 450,000 to 500,000 clones, and around 87% of these were observed just once. In total, the top ten clones hold roughly 0.7% of the sample.

The specimen sequenced was PBMCs or T cells enriched from blood (not recorded which). The TCR comes from a woman in her late teens or twenties who had recovered from COVID-19. This receptor chain uses TRBV7-8 and TRBJ2-3; 9 junctional bases match TRBD2. Here the CDR3 is given as CASSFLAGLNTQYF. The nucleotides are TGTGCCAGCAGCTTTCTAGCGGGGCTAAATACGCAGTATTTT.